The 21 T cell receptor beta chains given below trace back to one sample, sequenced in a study of blood T cell repertoires in COVID-19. Sequencing used immunoSEQ multiplex PCR; TCRdb keeps in-frame clones, though not all of them. The sample has about 68,000 clones; 65% to 90% are singletons. The specimen sequenced was peripheral blood. The receptor source for this set is a man aged 50 or older with acute or convalescent COVID-19.

There are a few counts of this clone. The V gene is TRBV5-4, the J gene TRBJ1-2, with 7 bases aligning to TRBD1. Germline V gives CDR1 SGHNT, CDR2 YYREEE (reference sequence). The CDR3 covers 15 residues. Trimming at V came to 2 bases and at J to 2 bases, leaving 6 bases not matched to a gene. The CDR3 DNA sequence: TGTGCCAGCAGCTTAACAGGGGCTCAAAACTATGGCTACACCTTC. It translates to CASSLTGAQNYGYTF.

V gene TRBV5-6 combines with J gene TRBJ2-3; maybe TRBD2 (7 bases). V was trimmed by 3 bases and J by 5 bases, leaving 16 bases between them. Germline CDR1 and CDR2: SGHDT and YYEEEE. The CDR3 is 15 residues long. CDR3 nucleotides: TGTGCCAGCAGCTCCGGCGGGGGCCCTCTAGATACGCAGTATTTT. It encodes CASSSGGGPLDTQYF.

The chain carries TRBV2 and TRBJ1-5; 7 bases align to TRBD1. CDR3 size: 14 residues. V trimming: 11 bases; J trimming: 9 bases; junction bases outside the gene matches: 16. Germline V gives CDR1 SNHLY, CDR2 FYNNEI. In DNA, the CDR3 is TGTGCCTGCATGAGGGACAGAATGGGTTGGCCCCAGCATTTT. Translation gives CACMRDRMGWPQHF.

The chain combines TRBV5-6 with TRBJ2-4, with 9 bases aligning to TRBD1. V was clipped by 2 bases and J by 1 base; unmatched bases: 7. CDR1 and CDR2 (germline): SGHDT, YYEEEE. The CDR3 runs to 17 residues. The CDR3 spells CASSLVQGAFAKNIQYF. In nucleotides, the CDR3 is TGTGCCAGCAGCTTAGTACAGGGGGCTTTTGCCAAAAACATTCAGTACTTC.

The rearrangement joins TRBV6-1 to TRBJ2-7; D is unresolved. The CDR3 has 13 residues. Between the trimmed V and J ends, which lost 0 bases and 6 bases, there was a span of 9 bases. The germline gives CDR1 MNHNS, CDR2 SASEGT. The CDR3 DNA reads TGTGCCAGCAGTGAAGCGCCACTCTCCGAGCAGTACGTC. Protein product: CASSEAPLSEQYV.

The chain joins TRBV6-6 to TRBJ1-5, with unresolved D. V lost 5 bases, J lost 8 bases, and 16 bases lay in between. Looked up from germline, CDR1 is MNHNY and CDR2 is SVGAGI (reference sequence). The CDR3 extends over 14 amino acids. CDR3 bases: TGTGCCAGCAGTGATACCGGGGAAAAGAAGCCCCAGCATTTT. It codes for CASSDTGEKKPQHF.

The chain recombines TRBV2 with TRBJ2-5, with 10 positions matching TRBD2. Germline lookup yields CDR1 SNHLY and CDR2 FYNNEI. The V segment lost 10 bases and the J segment 0 bases; nucleotides outside the gene matches: 17. The CDR3 totals 18 residues. The CDR3: CATNGVASGGGYQETQYF. In DNA form, the CDR3 reads TGTGCCACAAATGGGGTGGCTAGCGGGGGTGGCTACCAAGAGACCCAGTACTTC.

The chain carries TRBV15 and TRBJ2-1, with TRBD2 matching over 8 bases. Trimming at V came to 0 bases and at J to 4 bases, leaving 8 bases not matched to a gene. There are 17 residues in the CDR3. Germline V gives CDR1 LNHNV, CDR2 YYDKDF (reference sequence). This CDR3 is CATSRERAGGPYNEQFF. In DNA, the CDR3 is TGTGCCACCAGCAGAGAGCGGGCGGGGGGTCCTTACAATGAGCAGTTCTTC.

The chain links TRBV7-9 to TRBJ1-1; D might be TRBD1 (5 bases). V lost 4 bases and J lost 0, with 9 bases in between. Germline values: CDR1 SEHNR, CDR2 FQNEAQ (reference sequence). The CDR3 contains 14 residues. The CDR3, as DNA: TGTGCCAGCAGCTCAGACAGCTTGAACACTGAAGCTTTCTTT. Translated: CASSSDSLNTEAFF.

This clone was seen more than once but under ten times. The chain uses TRBV18 and TRBJ2-7; 8 positions match TRBD1. Germline V CDR1 and CDR2: KGHSH, LQKENI. This CDR3 spans 14 amino acids. Trimming removed 3 bases from V and 2 bases from J; junction bases left unmatched: 3. The CDR3 sequence: CASSPTGEAYEQYF. In DNA, the CDR3 is TGTGCCAGCTCACCGACAGGGGAGGCCTACGAGCAGTACTTC.

This sequence joins TRBV19 and TRBJ2-5; 10 nucleotides line up with TRBD2. Germline V CDR1 and CDR2: LNHDA, SQIVND (reference sequence). Trimming cost V 6 bases and J 4 bases; bases outside gene matches: 11. The CDR3 extends over 16 amino acids. CDR3 in amino acids: CASRTSSSGGGETQYF. CDR3 DNA: TGTGCCAGTAGGACGTCCTCTAGCGGGGGCGGAGAGACCCAGTACTTC.

About this clone: This sample also contains other DNA sequences that code for the same CDR3. The V and J genes are TRBV5-6 and TRBJ1-2; the D is unclear. The CDR3 covers 12 residues. Per the germline V gene, CDR1 is SGHDT and CDR2 is YYEEEE. V lost 4 bases and J lost 4, with 8 bases in between. Here the CDR3 reads CASSPGSYGYTF. DNA of the CDR3: TGTGCCAGCAGCCCGGGATCCTATGGCTACACCTTC.

The chain employs TRBV18 and TRBJ2-2; 7 bases are a match to TRBD1. Germline V gene sequence: CDR1 KGHSH, CDR2 LQKENI. The CDR3 sequence is 16 residues long. V lost 6 bases to trimming and J lost 1 base; unmatched junction nucleotides: 8. Here the CDR3 reads CASSPVRGRNTGELFF. The CDR3 DNA reads TGTGCCAGCTCCCCTGTGAGGGGGCGGAACACCGGGGAGCTGTTTTTT.

The chain carries TRBV7-3 and TRBJ2-1, with 8 bases identical to TRBD1. With 4 bases clipped from V and 10 bases from J, the junction kept 6 bases outside the gene matches. The CDR3 consists of 13 residues. In germline, CDR1 is SGHTA, CDR2 FQGTGA. CDR3 DNA: TGTGCCAGCAGCTACCGACAGGGGAGGGAGCAGTTCTTC. Its translation: CASSYRQGREQFF.

The gene calls are TRBV12-3 or TRBV12-4 and TRBJ2-1, with a possible D match to TRBD1 (6 bases). The CDR3 sequence is 13 residues long. V dropped 1 base and J dropped 15 bases, with 16 bases sitting between them. The CDR3 reads CASSLGQGLVGFF. The DNA for the CDR3 is TGTGCCAGCAGTTTAGGGCAGGGGCTCGTCGGGTTCTTC.

This rearrangement joins TRBV5-1 to TRBJ2-2; D might be TRBD1 (6 bases). The germline V gene has CDR1 SGHRS and CDR2 YFSETQ. The CDR3 has 15 residues. V lost 5 bases and J 2 bases, leaving 13 bases between the germline ends. The CDR3: CASRDTGTNTGELFF. In DNA form, the CDR3 reads TGCGCCAGCAGGGATACCGGGACAAACACCGGGGAGCTGTTTTTT. Combining the CDR3 with reference TRBV5-1 and TRBJ2-2 gives the whole variable domain KAGVTQTPRYLIKTRGQQVTLSCSPISGHRSVSWYQQTPGQGLQFLFEYFSETQRNKGNFPGRFSGRQFSNSRSEMNVSTLELGDSALYLCASRDTGTNTGELFFGEGSRLTVL.

This clone has more than one count but fewer than ten. This chain joins TRBV2 and TRBJ1-3, with 9 bases identical to TRBD1. The CDR3 has 13 amino acids. The germline gives CDR1 SNHLY, CDR2 FYNNEI. V shed 8 bases and J 2 bases; nucleotides not matched to a gene: 1. For the CDR3, the DNA is TGTGCCAGCGGGACAGGGCCTGGAAACACCATATATTTT. This gives the protein CASGTGPGNTIYF.

V is TRBV4-1 and J is TRBJ1-1; 8 bases align to TRBD1. J was trimmed by 1 base and V by 4 bases; bases with no gene match: 11. The CDR3 is 17 amino acids. CDR1 and CDR2 (germline): MGHRA, YSYEKL. This chain's CDR3 is CASSPRQDRAENTEAFF. CDR3 coding DNA: TGCGCCAGCAGCCCGAGACAGGACAGGGCTGAGAACACTGAAGCTTTCTTT.

This chain connects TRBV24-1 to TRBJ2-2; TRBD2 aligns across 11 bases. Germline V lookup: CDR1 KGHDR, CDR2 SFDVKD. Unmatched junction bases numbered 2, after V lost 7 bases and J lost 8 bases. The CDR3 is 13 amino acids. The CDR3 sequence is CATRRTSGGELFF. The CDR3, as DNA: TGTGCCACCAGAAGGACTAGCGGGGGGGAGCTGTTTTTT.

This chain links TRBV3-1 (or the pseudogene TRBV3-2) with TRBJ1-4; 7 bases match TRBD1. CDR3 length equals 14 residues. CDR1 and CDR2 from the germline V gene are LGHDT and YNNKEL (reference sequence). The trim removed 5 bases at V and 5 bases at J, leaving 5 bases unmatched. The CDR3 protein is CASSVDRANEKLFF. The CDR3 nucleotides read TGTGCCAGCAGCGTCGACAGGGCGAATGAAAAACTGTTTTTT.

This clone has more than one count but fewer than ten. The chain carries TRBV7-2 and TRBJ2-3; tentative D call: TRBD1 (5 bases). Trimming removed 3 bases from V and 3 bases from J, with 10 bases in between. Per germline, CDR1 SGHTA and CDR2 FQGNSA. There are 14 residues in the CDR3. CDR3 coding DNA: TGTGCCAGCAGCTTCAGGGTTACAACAGATACGCAGTATTTT. Protein product: CASSFRVTTDTQYF.